This entry is about one T cell receptor beta chain. Per the study methods: Amplified reference gene primers provided the basis for estimating nucleated cell counts. This table comes from immunoSEQ multiplex PCR, and its TCRdb copy is limited to in-frame clones, with some not included. For V, J and clone size, that table is used; D and trimming come from the DNA. The profile covers more than 9,500 clones, with roughly 91% appearing a single time and under 25% taken by the ten largest. The data belong to a study of blood T cell repertoires in COVID-19. Overall study: In each case, the material was cDNA or gDNA derived from T cells, B-cell-depleted T cells, or PBMCs.

The CDR3 extends over 13 amino acids. V was trimmed by 8 bases and J by 3 bases, leaving 13 bases between them. CDR1 is LNHDA and CDR2 is SQIVND in the germline V gene (reference sequence). Source material: peripheral blood. This TCR was recovered from a woman between 55 and 75 years old with active COVID-19. The genes are TRBV19 and TRBJ1-1; no definite D call. The CDR3 DNA reads as TGTGCCAGTCGCGGCCTAGTGGACACTGAAGCTTTCTTT. Its protein product is CASRGLVDTEAFF.